The 23 T cell receptor beta chains below come from one sample, sequenced in a study of post-analysis software for immune sequencing data. These receptors lack a known antigen. Study results and limitations: Higher frequency in patients than in controls was seen for about five TRBV segments, with TRBV5-6, TRBV5-1 and TRBV20-1 among them.

Unique molecular identifiers were built into the TCR beta cDNA libraries. One entry per CDR3 protein, called by TCRdb with MiXCR from the PCR reads. The repertoire consists of hundreds of thousands of distinct CDR3 sequences, with approximately 30% occurring once and the leading ten covering around 0.6%. Sequencing used blood. The receptors come from a girl aged 10-17 years with multiple sclerosis.

This chain connects TRBV12-3 or TRBV12-4 to TRBJ1-5; D not certain. The ends were cut back, 6 bases at V and 3 bases at J, with 12 bases in the middle. CDR3 length: 14 residues. The CDR3 sequence is CASRVGSYNQPQHF. CDR3 DNA sequence: TGTGCCAGCAGAGTGGGGAGTTACAATCAGCCCCAGCATTTT.

CDR3 DNA: TGTGCCAGCAGCCCCCGACCGGATGGGCGAGGAGATACGCAGTATTTT. Translated: CASSPRPDGRGDTQYF. The V and J genes are TRBV11-2 and TRBJ2-3; D is uncertain. The ends were cut back, 5 bases at V and 5 bases at J, with 20 bases in the middle. From germline, CDR1 is SGHAT and CDR2 FQNNGV. The CDR3 runs to 16 residues.

The J gene is TRBJ1-6, the V gene TRBV6-2 or TRBV6-3, with 8 bases fitting TRBD1. With V trimmed by 8 bases and J by 5 bases, 5 bases remained unmatched. Germline V gene lookup returns CDR1 MNHEY and CDR2 SVGEGT. The CDR3 contains 14 residues. The CDR3 DNA reads TGTGCCAGCGGTGACAGGGGTAATAATTCACCCCTCCACTTT. It is translated as CASGDRGNNSPLHF.

This clonotype occurred once. The chain has TRBV5-1 and TRBJ2-1, with a tentative D call TRBD2 (6 bases). This CDR3 comprises 16 residues. The ends were cut back, 3 bases at V and 5 bases at J, with 18 bases in the middle. CDR1 and CDR2 from the germline V gene are SGHRS and YFSETQ. The CDR3 sequence: CASSWKTNGSDNEQFF. The DNA of the CDR3 is TGCGCCAGCAGCTGGAAGACTAACGGGAGCGACAATGAGCAGTTCTTC. Full variable domain (rest looked up from reference TRBV5-1 and TRBJ2-1): KAGVTQTPRYLIKTRGQQVTLSCSPISGHRSVSWYQQTPGQGLQFLFEYFSETQRNKGNFPGRFSGRQFSNSRSEMNVSTLELGDSALYLCASSWKTNGSDNEQFFGPGTRLTVL.

The rearrangement links TRBV20-1 to TRBJ2-5; weak D call: TRBD2 (5 bases). Germline V lookup: CDR1 DFQATT, CDR2 SNEGSKA (reference sequence). The germline V and J ends were trimmed by 1 base and 11 bases, with 26 bases remaining between them. This CDR3 is built from 16 residues. For the CDR3, the DNA is TGCAGTGCTAGAGGCCTGTTGCCCGGACTCAACAATGAGCAGTACTTC. Encoded protein: CSARGLLPGLNNEQYF.

This chain connects TRBV6-5 to TRBJ1-5; 7 nucleotides match TRBD1. V trimming: 5 bases; J trimming: 5 bases; junction bases outside the gene matches: 6. Looked up from germline, CDR1 is MNHEY and CDR2 is SVGAGI. CDR3 length: 14 residues. The CDR3 nucleotides read TGTGCCAGCAGTCCTCGACAGGGCTATCAGCCCCAGCATTTT. Its protein is CASSPRQGYQPQHF.

The chain links TRBV29-1 to TRBJ2-7; tentatively, D is TRBD1 (6 bases). Germline values: CDR1 SQVTM, CDR2 ANQGSEA. The CDR3 covers 12 residues. The DNA of the CDR3 is TGCGGCGGCGGACAGAGCCACTACGAGCAGTACTTC. This sequence encodes CGGGQSHYEQYF.

Only a few counts were recorded for this clonotype. In DNA form, the CDR3 reads TGTGCCAGCAGTATATACCAAGAGACCCAGTACTTC. Its protein is CASSIYQETQYF. V gene TRBV6-6 combines with J gene TRBJ2-5; D not resolved. This CDR3 comprises 12 residues. The V end was cut by 5 bases, the J end by 0 bases, with 4 bases between. Germline V gives CDR1 MNHNY, CDR2 SVGAGI (reference sequence).

This clonotype was seen a handful of times. The V and J genes are TRBV4-3 and TRBJ2-5; D remains ambiguous. Germline-derived CDR1 and CDR2 are LGHNA and YSLEER. The CDR3 is 15 residues long. V was trimmed by 0 bases and J by 3 bases, leaving 11 bases between them. The DNA for the CDR3 is TGCGCCAGCAGCCAAGATATAGGGCCCGAAGAGACCCAGTACTTC. Amino acids: CASSQDIGPEETQYF.

The genes are TRBV25-1 and TRBJ1-2; 10 nucleotides line up with TRBD1. Per germline, CDR1 MGHDK and CDR2 SYGVNS. This CDR3 is 16 amino acids long. Trimming took 4 bases from V and 5 from J; bases not matched to a gene: 10. CDR3 region: CASSGLKGTGVYGYTF. DNA of the CDR3: TGTGCCAGCAGTGGGTTGAAAGGGACAGGGGTTTATGGCTACACCTTC.

CDR3 bases: TGCGCCAGCAGCCCCGGGAAGGGCTACGAGCAGTACTTC. Translating it yields CASSPGKGYEQYF. The V and J genes are TRBV5-1 and TRBJ2-7; D is perhaps TRBD2 (5 bases). CDR3 length: 13 amino acids. Trimming cost V 4 bases and J 3 bases, with 11 bases left between them. Germline CDR1 is SGHRS and CDR2 is YFSETQ. Together with reference TRBV5-1 and TRBJ2-7, the CDR3 gives the full variable domain: KAGVTQTPRYLIKTRGQQVTLSCSPISGHRSVSWYQQTPGQGLQFLFEYFSETQRNKGNFPGRFSGRQFSNSRSEMNVSTLELGDSALYLCASSPGKGYEQYFGPGTRLTVT.

This clonotype was found a few times. This sequence joins TRBV15 and TRBJ2-1, with D maybe TRBD2 (5 bases). Trimming took 8 bases from V and 15 from J, leaving 17 bases between them. Germline lookup yields CDR1 LNHNV and CDR2 YYDKDF (reference sequence). The CDR3 totals 11 residues. The CDR3 bases are TGTGCCACCGGGTCTAGCCGAAGACGGTTCTTC. This sequence encodes CATGSSRRRFF.

V gene TRBV7-2 combines with J gene TRBJ2-5, with D tentatively TRBD2 (6 bases). Germline values: CDR1 SGHTA, CDR2 FQGNSA. This CDR3 comprises 15 residues. The germline V and J ends were trimmed by 0 bases and 2 bases, with 10 bases remaining between them. CDR3 sequence: CASSLAGLIQETQYF. The CDR3, as DNA: TGTGCCAGCAGCTTAGCGGGACTTATACAAGAGACCCAGTACTTC.

This clonotype was detected a few times. The chain couples TRBV9 to TRBJ2-1; D gene ambiguous. This CDR3 region has 14 residues. The V end was cut by 0 bases, the J end by 10 bases, with 14 bases between. CDR1 is SGDLS, CDR2 YYNGEE, per germline. The CDR3 spells CASSVVPSDGEQFF. CDR3 bases: TGTGCCAGCAGCGTAGTCCCAAGCGACGGGGAGCAGTTCTTC.

This clonotype was recorded a few times. This chain uses TRBV6-1 with TRBJ2-7; TRBD1 agrees at 7 bases. The CDR3 runs 16 residues. With 6 bases clipped from V and 1 base from J, the junction kept 12 bases outside the gene matches. The V gene's germline CDR1 is MNHNS and CDR2 SASEGT. CDR3 in amino acids: CASRVHTGVESYEQYF. The CDR3 nucleotides read TGTGCCAGCAGGGTCCACACAGGGGTAGAATCCTACGAGCAGTACTTC.

This clonotype was counted a few times. The chain has TRBV28 and TRBJ1-6, with unresolved D. V lost 6 bases, J lost 3 bases, and 12 bases lay in between. The germline gives CDR1 MDHEN, CDR2 SYDVKM. The CDR3 sequence is 15 residues long. Here the CDR3 reads CASSPPWIYNSPLHF. For the CDR3, the DNA is TGTGCCAGCAGCCCTCCGTGGATCTATAATTCACCCCTCCACTTT.

With respect to this clonotype: One end of the junction does not line up with germline, which may come from a read error. CDR3 region: CASSPSPAGGGTDTRYF. The CDR3, as DNA: TGTGCCAGCAGTCCTTCCCCTGCCGGGGGAGGCACAGATACGCGGTATTTT. V and J are TRBV2 and TRBJ2-3; a possible D gene is TRBD2 (6 bases). The CDR3 is made up of 17 amino acids. Germline CDR1 SNHLY, CDR2 FYNNEI. The full variable domain, completed using reference TRBV2 and TRBJ2-3, is EPEVTQTPSHQVTQMGQEVILRCVPISNHLYFYWYRQILGQKVEFLVSFYNNEISEKSEIFDDQFSVERPDGSNFTLKIRSTKLEDSAMYFCASSPSPAGGGTDTRYFGPGTRLTVL.

This chain links TRBV6-6 with TRBJ2-7; D is uncertain. The J call may not be correct, given that the DNA end is closer to TRBJ2-5. The germline V gene has CDR1 MNHNY and CDR2 SVGAGI (reference sequence). The CDR3 is 12 amino acids. The CDR3, as DNA: TGTGCCAGCAGTCCCACGTCGGGGACCCAGTACTTC. Protein sequence: CASSPTSGTQYF.

This clonotype appeared a few times. The chain recombines TRBV10-3 with TRBJ2-3, with no clear D. The CDR3 length is 14 residues. CDR1 is ENHRY, CDR2 SYGVKD, per germline. V lost 0 bases and J 5 bases, leaving 9 bases between the germline ends. The CDR3 DNA sequence: TGTGCCATCAGTGAGTCGATAGGTGGAGATACGCAGTATTTT. Protein product: CAISESIGGDTQYF.

This clonotype occurred a few times. The V and J genes are TRBV7-2 and TRBJ2-1; either TRBD1 or TRBD2 may fit D (5 bases each). The germline CDR1 and CDR2 sequences are SGHTA and FQGNSA. This CDR3 has 16 residues. The V gene lost 1 base and the J gene lost 8 bases, with 18 bases spanning the gap. CDR3 bases: TGTGCCAGCAGCTTAGACTTAGGGACCAACGTGCATGAGCAGTTCTTC. Its translation is CASSLDLGTNVHEQFF.

J is TRBJ2-3 and V is TRBV29-1; D is perhaps TRBD1 or TRBD2 (5 bases each). The CDR3 has 14 residues. The V gene lost 4 bases and the J gene lost 0 bases, with 11 bases spanning the gap. Germline V gene data show CDR1 as SQVTM and CDR2 as ANQGSEA. The CDR3 loop reads CSVGGTGSTDTQYF. The CDR3 coding sequence is TGCAGCGTTGGGGGGACGGGTAGCACAGATACGCAGTATTTT.

The gene calls are TRBV11-2 and TRBJ2-2; 10 bases line up with TRBD2. The V gene end was trimmed by 5 bases and the J gene end by 5 bases; junction bases not matched to a gene: 8. The CDR3 has 16 residues. Germline V CDR1 and CDR2: SGHAT, FQNNGV. In nucleotides, the CDR3 is TGTGCCAGCAGCCTTAGTCTGACTAGCGGGACCGGGGAGCTGTTTTTT. It specifies CASSLSLTSGTGELFF.

This clonotype was found a few times. The rearrangement joins TRBV20-1 to TRBJ1-5, with D perhaps matching TRBD1 (5 bases). CDR1 and CDR2 (germline): DFQATT, SNEGSKA (reference sequence). The CDR3 extends over 17 amino acids. The V end was cut by 3 bases, the J end by 0 bases, with 18 bases between. The DNA of the CDR3 is TGCAGTGCTAGTAATGGGCAGGGCGGCTATAGCAATCAGCCCCAGCATTTT. This translates into CSASNGQGGYSNQPQHF.